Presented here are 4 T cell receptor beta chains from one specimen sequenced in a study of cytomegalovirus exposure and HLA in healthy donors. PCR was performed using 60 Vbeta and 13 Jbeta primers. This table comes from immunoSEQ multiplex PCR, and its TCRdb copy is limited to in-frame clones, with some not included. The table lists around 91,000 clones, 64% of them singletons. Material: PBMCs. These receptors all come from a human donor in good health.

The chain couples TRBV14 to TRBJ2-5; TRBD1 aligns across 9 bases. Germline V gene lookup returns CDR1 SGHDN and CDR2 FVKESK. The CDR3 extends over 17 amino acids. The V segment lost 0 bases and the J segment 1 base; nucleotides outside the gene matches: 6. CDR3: CASSQEGTGRIQETQYF. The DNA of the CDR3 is TGTGCCAGCAGCCAAGAGGGGACAGGGAGGATCCAAGAGACCCAGTACTTC.

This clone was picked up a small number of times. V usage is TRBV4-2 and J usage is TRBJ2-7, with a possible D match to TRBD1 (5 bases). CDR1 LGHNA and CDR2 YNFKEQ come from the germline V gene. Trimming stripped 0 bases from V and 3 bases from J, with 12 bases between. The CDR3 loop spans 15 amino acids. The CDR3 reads CASSQEGATSYEQYF. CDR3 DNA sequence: TGTGCCAGCAGCCAAGAAGGGGCCACGAGCTACGAGCAGTACTTC.

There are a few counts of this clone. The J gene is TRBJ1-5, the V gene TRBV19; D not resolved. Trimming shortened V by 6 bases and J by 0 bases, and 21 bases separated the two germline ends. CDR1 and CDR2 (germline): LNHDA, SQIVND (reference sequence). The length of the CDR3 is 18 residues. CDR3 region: CASSPQNSNSVSNQPQHF. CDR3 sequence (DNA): TGTGCCAGTAGCCCACAAAACTCCAACAGTGTTAGCAATCAGCCCCAGCATTTT. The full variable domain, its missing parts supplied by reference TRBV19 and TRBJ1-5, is DGGITQSPKYLFRKEGQNVTLSCEQNLNHDAMYWYRQDPGQGLRLIYYSQIVNDFQKGDIAEGYSVSREKKESFPLTVTSAQKNPTAFYLCASSPQNSNSVSNQPQHFGDGTRLSIL.

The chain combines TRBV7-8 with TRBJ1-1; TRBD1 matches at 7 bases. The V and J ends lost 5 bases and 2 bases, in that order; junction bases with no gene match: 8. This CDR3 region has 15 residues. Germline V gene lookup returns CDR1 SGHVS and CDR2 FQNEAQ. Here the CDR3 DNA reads TGTGCCAGCAGCCAGGGACAGTGGGAAAACACTGAAGCTTTCTTT. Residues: CASSQGQWENTEAFF.